The rows below give T cell receptor beta chains drawn from one sample of a study of blood T cell repertoires in COVID-19. The method was immunoSEQ multiplex PCR; TCRdb's version includes in-frame clones alone and lacks a portion of them. The data hold 130,000 to 150,000 clones, with 75% to 90% observed a single time. Sequences were obtained from peripheral blood. These receptors came from a woman aged 55 to 70 with COVID-19, enrolled during active disease. CDR3s include the opening cysteine and the closing phenylalanine or tryptophan. The D gene is left open where the match is weak.

J	D	V	DNA	CDR3
TRBJ1-2	TRBD1	TRBV18	TGTGCCAGCTCACCATTAAGCACAGGGGATTTTTATGGCTACACCTTC	CASSPLSTGDFYGYTF
TRBJ2-3	TRBD2	TRBV6-2/TRBV6-3	TGTGCCAGCAGTTACGGGACTAGCGGGGCCACAGATACGCAGTATTTT	CASSYGTSGATDTQYF
TRBJ1-2	TRBD1	TRBV9	TGTGCCAGCAGCGTAGGCCCGGGACAGGGAACACAAAACTATGGCTACACCTTC	CASSVGPGQGTQNYGYTF
TRBJ1-1	NA	TRBV5-5	TGTGCCAGCAGCGGTACGAGCATGAACACTGAAGCTTTCTTT	CASSGTSMNTEAFF
TRBJ2-1	TRBD2	TRBV18	TGTGCCAGCTCACCGCCGGGACTAGCGGGCGGCAATGAGCAGTTCTTC	CASSPPGLAGGNEQFF
TRBJ1-1	TRBD1	TRBV10-2	TGCGCCAGCAGCAGGGGGCAGGGCACTGAAGCTTTCTTT	CASSRGQGTEAFF
TRBJ2-2	TRBD2	TRBV7-2	TGTGCCAGCAGCTACGAAGCGGGGGTTGGGTCCGGGGAGCTGTTTTTT	CASSYEAGVGSGELFF
TRBJ1-1	NA	TRBV27	TGTGCCAGCAGTTTATCGATACTCGCGGGCACTGAAGCTTTCTTT	CASSLSILAGTEAFF
TRBJ1-6	NA	TRBV9	TGTGCCAGCAGTGAGAGGGTGGCTACTCAAAGCTCCTATAATTCACCCCTCCACTTT	CASSERVATQSSYNSPLHF
TRBJ2-5	NA	TRBV9	TGTGCCAGCAGCGGCACAGTTGTAGAGACCCAGTACTTC	CASSGTVVETQYF
TRBJ1-5	NA	TRBV24-1	TGTGCCACCAGTAAACAGGGTAGCAATCAGCCCCAGCATTTT	CATSKQGSNQPQHF
TRBJ1-1	TRBD1	TRBV6-5	TGCGCCATCCGGACAGGGGGCACTGAAGCTTTCTTT	CAIRTGGTEAFF
TRBJ2-7	TRBD1	TRBV19	TGTGCCAGTAGTCGGGACAGGGGCTCCTACGAGCAGTACTTC	CASSRDRGSYEQYF
TRBJ1-3	NA	TRBV9	TGTGCCAGCAGCGTCGACAGTTCTGGGGGAGGTGGAAACACCATATATTTT	CASSVDSSGGGGNTIYF
TRBJ2-7	NA	TRBV2	TGTGCCAGCAGTCCCTTAATTGTGGACAACTCCTACGAGCAGTACTTC	CASSPLIVDNSYEQYF
TRBJ2-5	TRBD2	TRBV5-8	TGTGCCAGCAGCTTCGGACTAGCGGGGACCCAAGAGACCCAGTACTTC	CASSFGLAGTQETQYF
TRBJ2-5	TRBD2	TRBV7-2	TGTGCCAGCAGCTTAGCGGGGGGGAACCAAGAGACCCAGTACTTC	CASSLAGGNQETQYF
TRBJ2-5	TRBD2	TRBV10-3	TGTGCCACCGGACTAGCGGGGGGGTCTGGAAGGGAGACCCAGTACTTC	CATGLAGGSGRETQYF
TRBJ2-1	NA	TRBV4-2	TGTGCCAGCAGCCCTCCCTTCTCCTACAATGAGCAGTTCTTC	CASSPPFSYNEQFF
TRBJ1-5	NA	TRBV27	TGTGCCAGCAGTTACCGACCCCGGGACTTCGACAATCAGCCCCAGCATTTT	CASSYRPRDFDNQPQHF
TRBJ2-1	TRBD2	TRBV7-3	TGTGCCAGCAGCTTCACAGCGGGACCCGGCTACAATGAGCAGTTCTTC	CASSFTAGPGYNEQFF
TRBJ1-3	TRBD1	TRBV10-3	TGTGCCATCACCGGGACAGGGGACACCATATATTTT	CAITGTGDTIYF
TRBJ1-3	NA	TRBV7-9	TGTGCCAGCAGCTTTTTGGGTTCGGGGAGAAACACCATATATTTT	CASSFLGSGRNTIYF
TRBJ1-1	NA	TRBV6-5	TGTGCCAGCAGTAACCTACAGGGTTCCACTGAAGCTTTCTTT	CASSNLQGSTEAFF
TRBJ2-1	TRBD1	TRBV5-1	TGCGCCAGCAGCTGGACAGGCCTCTCGTACAATGAGCAGTTCTTC	CASSWTGLSYNEQFF
TRBJ2-1	TRBD2	TRBV6-5	TGTGCCAGCACCTATAGCGGGGGAGCCTACAATGAGCAGTTCTTC	CASTYSGGAYNEQFF
TRBJ1-2	NA	TRBV7-6	TGTGCCAGCAGCTTAGCGTCCGCCCCTTATAGCTATGGCTACACCTTC	CASSLASAPYSYGYTF
TRBJ2-3	NA	TRBV5-4	TGTGCCAGCAGCTTTTCGAGGGGGGGCCCAGATACGCAGTATTTT	CASSFSRGGPDTQYF
TRBJ2-7	TRBD1	TRBV18	TGTGCCAGCTCACCCCCAAGACAGGGTAAGAACGAGCAGTACTTC	CASSPPRQGKNEQYF
TRBJ1-2	NA	TRBV6-1	TGTGCCAGCAGTGCAAGCCCCAATACCGGACAGCTCTATGGCTACACCTTC	CASSASPNTGQLYGYTF
TRBJ2-3	TRBD2	TRBV15	TGTGCCACCAGCAGAGGTCGGACTAGCGGGGGGGAAGATACGCAGTATTTT	CATSRGRTSGGEDTQYF